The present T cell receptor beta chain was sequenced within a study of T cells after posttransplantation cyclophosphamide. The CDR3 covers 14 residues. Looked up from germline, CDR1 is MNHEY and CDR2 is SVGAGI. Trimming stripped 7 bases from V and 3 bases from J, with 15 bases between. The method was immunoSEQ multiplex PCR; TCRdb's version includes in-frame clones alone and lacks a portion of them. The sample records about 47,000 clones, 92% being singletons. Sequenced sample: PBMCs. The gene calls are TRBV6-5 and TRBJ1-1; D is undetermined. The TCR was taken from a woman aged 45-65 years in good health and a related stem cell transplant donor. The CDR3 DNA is TGTGCCAGCAAAACACCCTTGTTCGACACTGAAGCTTTCTTT. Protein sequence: CASKTPLFDTEAFF.